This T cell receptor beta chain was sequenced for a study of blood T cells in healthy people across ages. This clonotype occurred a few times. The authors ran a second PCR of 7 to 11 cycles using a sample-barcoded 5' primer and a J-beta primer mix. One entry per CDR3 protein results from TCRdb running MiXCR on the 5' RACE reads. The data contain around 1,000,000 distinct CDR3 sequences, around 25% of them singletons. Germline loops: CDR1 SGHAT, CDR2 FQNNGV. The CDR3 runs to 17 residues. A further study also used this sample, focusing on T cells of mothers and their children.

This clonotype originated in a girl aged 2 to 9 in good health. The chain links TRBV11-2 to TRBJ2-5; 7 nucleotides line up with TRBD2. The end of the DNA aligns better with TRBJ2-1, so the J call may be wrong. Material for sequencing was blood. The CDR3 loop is CASSLNPPGGWGNEQFF. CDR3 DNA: TGTGCCAGCAGCTTAAATCCCCCGGGAGGATGGGGCAATGAGCAGTTCTTC.